This T cell receptor beta chain was profiled in a study of neurological immune-mediated disorders. The unsorted libraries were prepared from 2 million PBMCs (stored at -80 C). The germline CDR1 and CDR2 sequences are LGHDT and YNNKEL (reference sequence). Trimming took off 1 base at V and 2 bases at J, with 6 bases between the two ends. The CDR3 runs 14 residues. Synthesis of cDNA was carried out by template-switch 5'RACE. The reaction used 10-nucleotide random UMIs. TCRdb recomputed calls from the 5' RACE reads with MiXCR, one row per CDR3 protein. The sample shows tens of thousands of distinct CDR3 sequences, 9.5% to 15% of them seen only once.

This chain joins TRBV3-1 and TRBJ2-4, with D unresolved. The clonotype originates from a female donor in good health. Sequencing input: PBMCs. The CDR3 DNA is TGTGCCAGCAGCCAAGGTAGTACCAAAAACATTCAGTACTTC. Protein sequence: CASSQGSTKNIQYF. Based on the CDR3 plus reference TRBV3-1 and TRBJ2-4, the full variable domain is DTAVSQTPKYLVTQMGNDKSIKCEQNLGHDTMYWYKQDSKKFLKIMFSYNNKELIINETVPNRFSPKSPDKAHLNLHINSLELGDSAVYFCASSQGSTKNIQYFGAGTRLSVL.